This TCR beta chain was sequenced for a study of cytomegalovirus exposure and HLA in healthy donors. Study-wide context: From HLA-typed donors, an early data release held approximately 85 million unique TCRs.

The study ran its PCR with 60 Vbeta and 13 Jbeta primers. TCRdb's table, derived via immunoSEQ multiplex PCR, lists solely in-frame clones and lacks some. Among some 140,000 clones listed, around 86% were seen once. The CDR3 totals 17 residues. Germline CDR1 KGHSH, CDR2 LQKENI. Losses at the gene ends were 3 bases for V and 5 bases for J; bases not matched to a gene: 14. Findings of the study overall: A highly shared variant cluster was judged a likely technical artifact. Later analysis indicated greater clonal expansion among HLA-associated TCR beta chains than among equally common other chains. In a later analysis, TCR beta V- and J-gene trimming showed a link to a missense DCLRE1C variant.

This clone was detected only once. Its antigen remains unknown. The specimen was PBMCs. The TCR sequence derives from a woman aged 45-65 years in good health and CMV-seropositive. The gene calls are TRBV18 and TRBJ2-3; TRBD1 matches 7 bases. CDR3 sequence (DNA): TGTGCCAGCTCACCTGTATCCCTGACAGGGTTCAAAGATACGCAGTATTTT. It specifies CASSPVSLTGFKDTQYF.